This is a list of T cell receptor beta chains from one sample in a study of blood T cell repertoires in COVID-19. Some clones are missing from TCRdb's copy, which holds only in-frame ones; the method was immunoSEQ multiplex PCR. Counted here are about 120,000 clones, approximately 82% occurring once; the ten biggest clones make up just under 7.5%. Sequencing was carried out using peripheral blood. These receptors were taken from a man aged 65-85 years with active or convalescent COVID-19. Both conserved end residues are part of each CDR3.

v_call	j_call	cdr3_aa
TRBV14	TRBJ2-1	CASSPPPPGSRSYNEQFF
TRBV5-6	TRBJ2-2	CASTMGGNTGELFF
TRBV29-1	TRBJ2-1	CSVSGLAGGSSYNEQFF
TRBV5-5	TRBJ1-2	CASSLTQVGNYGYTF
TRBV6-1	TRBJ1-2	CASSEDRTNSGANYGYTF
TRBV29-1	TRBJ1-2	CSTSDSFVTNTF
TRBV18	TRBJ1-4	CASSPFQGNEKLFF
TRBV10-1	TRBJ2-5	CATGGWTQYF
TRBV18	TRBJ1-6	CASSPLPTDSYNSPLHF
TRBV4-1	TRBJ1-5	CASSQESSSNQPQHF
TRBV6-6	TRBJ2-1	CASTFTGAYNEQFF
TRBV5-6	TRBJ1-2	CASSLWRAANYGYTF
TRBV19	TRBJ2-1	CASIEGQGARMQFF
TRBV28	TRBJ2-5	CASTSGIEETQYF
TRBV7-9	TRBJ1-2	CASSLVASEGYTF
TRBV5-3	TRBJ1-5	CARSLDRTGSNQPQHF
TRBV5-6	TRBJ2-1	CASSRVASGHNEQFF
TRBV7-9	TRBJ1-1	CASSLQGISTEAFF
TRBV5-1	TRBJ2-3	CASSLAGQGPTDTQYF
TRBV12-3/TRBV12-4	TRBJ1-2	CASSRTVYGYTF
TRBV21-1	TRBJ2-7	CASSNTGSYEQYF
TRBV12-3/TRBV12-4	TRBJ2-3	CASGELLGDTQYF
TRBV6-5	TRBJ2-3	CASSPVQTSTDTQYF
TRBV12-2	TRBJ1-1	CASRHGGRGMNTEAFF
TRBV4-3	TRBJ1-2	CASSQISGTGVFGYTF
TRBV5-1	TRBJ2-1	CASSLHGQGNEQFF
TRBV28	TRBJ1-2	CASSIDRGSDYGYTF
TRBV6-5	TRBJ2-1	CASSYQGQGYNEQFF
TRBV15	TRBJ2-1	CATNSGPEPTEQFF
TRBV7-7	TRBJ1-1	CASSPWTGMNTEAFF
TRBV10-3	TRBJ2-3	CAISGREARADTQYF
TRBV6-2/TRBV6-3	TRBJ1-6	CASSPTGPTISPLHF
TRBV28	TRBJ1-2	CASSPPAYGYTF
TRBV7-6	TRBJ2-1	CASSASGSVYNEQFF
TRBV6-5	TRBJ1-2	CASATGGYGYTF
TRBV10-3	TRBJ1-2	CAISESEVGGYTF
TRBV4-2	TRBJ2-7	CASSQEFGAYGQYF
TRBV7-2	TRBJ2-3	CASSLSGGVDTQYF
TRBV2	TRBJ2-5	CASSEGMAQGETQYF
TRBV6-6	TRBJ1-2	CASSTEGALRDGYTF
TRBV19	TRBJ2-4	CASSIRGQGRDIQYF
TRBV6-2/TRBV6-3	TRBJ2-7	CASSYGAGGYEQYF
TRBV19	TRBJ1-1	CASSIRIRGTEAFF
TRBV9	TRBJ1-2	CASSVDPGGYGYTF
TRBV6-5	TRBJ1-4	CASSLDFATNEKLFF
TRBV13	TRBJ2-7	CASSLRGRMGASYEQYF